This T cell receptor (beta chain) was captured by sequencing in a study of T cell responses to AZD1222 COVID-19 vaccine (dated by TCRdb to the early 2020s). Regarding the study in general: AZD1222 recipients given second doses at about 4 weeks or at about 12 weeks were pooled, since spike-specific TCR depth and breadth were not found to differ between the two schedules. A total of around 240 trial participants underwent TCR sequencing, of whom about 210 received two doses of AZD1222 and about 26 received two doses of the MenACWY control vaccine. Trial participants were enrolled into age subgroups of 18-55, 56-69 and 70-plus years, which contained around 150, 29 and 61 TCR-sequenced participants, respectively.

The CDR3 runs 16 amino acids, cysteine and phenylalanine included. Only the CDR3 portion is preserved as DNA: 48 bases, with reading frame beginning at the first base. The germline V gene yields SGHTA for CDR1 and FQGNSA for CDR2. V is trimmed back by 3 bases and J by 4 bases, and the junction contains 7 bases that no gene match accounts for. What the study reported, not specific to this receptor: Spike-specific TCR breadth and depth rose significantly after two AZD1222 doses compared with day 0 and with MenACWY recipients. Participants were mostly white British, with more females than males. The authors suggested clonal diversity may have been underestimated. Nearly half of unique spike-specific TCRs reportedly recognized epitopes outside regions mutated in the B.1.351 and B.1.1.7 variants. Because no samples from the day 14 peak response were available, repertoires could be characterized only after the peak T cell response. The 56-69-year group was small, and its depth increase did not reach significance, likely because of low power. Only five or six AZD1222 recipients were SARS-CoV-2 seropositive at baseline, limiting conclusions about previously exposed vaccinees. CD4 TCRs associated with the vaccine covered the entire spike protein, and the dominant responses were in regions 160-218 and 743-854.

This clone has only one observation. What antigen it recognizes has not been identified. There are no base qualities to consult, and no much larger clone falls within one base. The label giving this sample's time point can be read as: baseline before first vaccination. Samples from vaccinated people were obtained from the UK trials COV001 and COV002, which included a single-blind randomized controlled phase 2/3 trial of AZD1222 (ChAdOx1 nCoV-19) in healthy adults. For TCRbeta chain sequencing, PBMC samples from trial participants were taken at day 0 and at day 28 after the second dose. The CDR3 regions of human TCRbeta chains were analyzed by immunosequencing. As for the authors' bioinformatics: Repertoire TCRs were checked for matches against a reference library of SARS-CoV-2-specific TCRs that had been generated using the MIRA antigen-specificity platform. Breadth was defined as the fraction of unique TCRs that were SARS-CoV-2-associated. Depth was defined as the fraction of total T cells that were SARS-CoV-2-associated. Each spike-specific TCR was assigned to its reactive spike region and to a CD4 or CD8 class using the MIRA data. Log10-transformed breadth and depth values were compared by one-way ANOVA with Sidak's multiple comparisons tests. Entries here come from immuneACCESS through TCRdb and include only in-frame sequences with V and J called. Some clones fail to appear in such tables; in the studies checked, an unresolved V gene covers under half of the shortfall, and the cause of the remainder is unknown. V and J calls and clone size are as listed in that table; D and trimming were resolved from the DNA. This sample is represented by around 200,000 clones; around 88% of them were singletons. Jointly, the top ten make up about 0.53% of the sample.

The sequencing here drew on peripheral blood, taken on day 0 of AZD1222 vaccination. Recombination joined TRBV7-2 with TRBJ2-2; 8 central nucleotides agree with TRBD2. The clonotype was recovered from an adult in good health. The sequenced DNA: TGTGCCAGCAGCTTCTGGCGGGGGGTGAGCACCGGGGAGCTGTTTTTT. This is translated as CASSFWRGVSTGELFF.